This T cell receptor beta chain was sequenced in a study of T cell responses to AZD1222 COVID-19 vaccine. General study points: Vaccine-associated CD4 TCRs ranged over spike, dominating at 160-218 and 743-854. There were repertoire samples only from the period after the peak T cell response. Most donors were white British and more were female, and clonal diversity was possibly underestimated. Rises in breadth and depth of Spike-specific TCRs came after two AZD1222 doses.

Comment on this clone: Its antigen remains unidentified.

Profiled with immunoSEQ multiplex PCR; TCRdb holds only in-frame clones, not every one. The specimen's table records more than 110,000 clones. The CDR3 spans 18 residues. The V segment lost 2 bases and the J segment 9 bases; nucleotides outside the gene matches: 14. Per the germline V gene, CDR1 is MGHRA and CDR2 is YSYEKL. The receptor comes from an adult in good health. The sequenced material came from peripheral blood. The rearrangement joins TRBV4-1 to TRBJ2-1; 12 positions match TRBD2. The CDR3 sequence is CASSQRSGTSGPWGEQFF. The CDR3 region has the DNA TGCGCCAGCAGCCAACGCTCCGGGACTAGCGGGCCCTGGGGTGAGCAGTTCTTC.